The source of this TCR beta chain is a study of T cells in Graves' hyperthyroidism and ophthalmopathy. At the level of the study: Peripheral blood specimens were obtained at initial diagnosis, prior to any treatment.

Criteria for exclusion of patients were uncontrolled infection, other autoimmune disease, pregnancy or lactation. This clonotype came up many times. Its specificity is not known. Points from the study as a whole: Before onset, by a median of approximately 5.9 months, the model predicted ophthalmopathy.

The germline CDR1 and CDR2 sequences are SNHLY and FYNNEI. The CDR3 has 15 amino acids. V was trimmed by 7 bases and J by 1 base, leaving 14 bases between them. RNA transcripts gave rise to amplified TCR beta CDR3 regions. The HTBI set primed first-round TCR CDR3 RT-PCR. TCRdb analysed the multiplex PCR reads with MiXCR anew, one entry per CDR3 protein. The table has approximately 400,000 distinct CDR3 sequences, about 14% seen once. The V gene is TRBV2, the J gene TRBJ1-5, with D hard to call. Sequences were obtained from blood. This TCR derives from a man aged 25 to 40 with Graves' hyperthyroidism that later progressed to Graves' ophthalmopathy. The CDR3 DNA reads TGTGCCAGCACCGACAACAACCTGAGCAATCAGCCCCAGCATTTT. It encodes CASTDNNLSNQPQHF.